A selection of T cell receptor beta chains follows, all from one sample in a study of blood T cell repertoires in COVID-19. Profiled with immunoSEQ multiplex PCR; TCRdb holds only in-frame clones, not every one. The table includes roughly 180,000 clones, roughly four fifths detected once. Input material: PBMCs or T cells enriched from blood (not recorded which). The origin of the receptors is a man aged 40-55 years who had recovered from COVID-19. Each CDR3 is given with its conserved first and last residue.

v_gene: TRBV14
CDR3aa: CASSYPRLGGYYNEQFF

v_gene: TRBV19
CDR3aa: CASSLSGSHNEQFF

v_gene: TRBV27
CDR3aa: CASRRDGNTGELFF

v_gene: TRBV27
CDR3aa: CASSPTYGSHNEQFF

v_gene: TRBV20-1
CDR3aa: CSAQQGNEQYF

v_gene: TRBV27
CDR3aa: CASSFLHDQPQHF

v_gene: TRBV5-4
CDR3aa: CASSLGQGGTEAFF

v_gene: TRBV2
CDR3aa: CASSGQGGLYTF

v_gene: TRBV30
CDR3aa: CAWSVRGVGEKLFF

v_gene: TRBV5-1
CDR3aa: CASSLRSGRTDTQYF